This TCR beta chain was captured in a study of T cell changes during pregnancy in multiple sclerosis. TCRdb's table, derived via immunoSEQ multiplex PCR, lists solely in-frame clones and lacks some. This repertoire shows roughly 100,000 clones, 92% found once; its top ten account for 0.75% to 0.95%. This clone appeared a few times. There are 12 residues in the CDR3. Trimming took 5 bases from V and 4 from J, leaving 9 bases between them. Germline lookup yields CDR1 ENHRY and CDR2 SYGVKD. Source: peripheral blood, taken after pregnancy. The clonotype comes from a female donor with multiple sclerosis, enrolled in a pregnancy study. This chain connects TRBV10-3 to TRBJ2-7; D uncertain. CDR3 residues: CAISTTDYEQYF. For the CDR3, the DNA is TGTGCCATCAGTACAACAGATTACGAGCAGTACTTC.